This entry features one T cell receptor beta chain sequence. V lost 5 bases and J lost 8, with 21 bases in between. The CDR3 sequence is 14 residues long. Germline V CDR1 and CDR2: GTSNPN, SVGIG (reference sequence). Unrecorded immune exposure was likely among donors, who were nominally healthy when sampled. PCR involved 60 Vbeta and 13 Jbeta primers. Data came from immunoSEQ multiplex PCR; TCRdb stores just in-frame clones and leaves some out. The sample has some 78,000 clones, 74% seen once. This sample stems from a study of cytomegalovirus exposure and HLA in healthy donors. This sequence was found in a man aged 40-49 years in good health and CMV-seropositive. Sequencing was done on a sample of PBMCs. This rearrangement joins TRBV30 to TRBJ1-2; tentatively, D is TRBD1 (6 bases). For the CDR3, the DNA is TGTGCCTGGGGCTCCCTGGGGGGGGCGAAGGGCTACACCTTC. This sequence encodes CAWGSLGGAKGYTF.